The sequence of this TCR beta chain was determined in a study of regulatory T cells in long-lasting Graves disease. In its sample, this clonotype was seen many times. iRepertoire HTBI primers and Arm-PCR of CDR3 regions built TCR beta libraries. TCRdb reanalysed the multiplex PCR reads using MiXCR and keeps one entry per CDR3 protein. The sample consists of 620,000 or so distinct CDR3 sequences, less than 20% of them appearing once. V was cut by 8 bases and J by 1 base, with 9 bases left in between. CDR1 is MDHEN, CDR2 SYDVKM, per germline. This CDR3 has 12 residues. Sample time point: newly diagnosed GD, antithyroid drugs for less than 3 months. PBMC-extracted RNA yielded the TCR library. Separately, the same data were catalogued under a study of T cells in Graves' hyperthyroidism and ophthalmopathy. In that study: It was considered stable Graves' hyperthyroidism when ophthalmopathy did not progress within 18 months. Prediction of ophthalmopathy progression came a median roughly 7.1 months pre-onset.

The sequence came from a woman in her twenties or thirties with Graves disease. The chain combines TRBV28 with TRBJ2-7; possibly TRBD1 for D (6 bases). Sequenced here: peripheral blood mononuclear cells (PBMCs), sampled at new diagnosis, from a patient treated with antithyroid drugs. This chain's CDR3 is CASEDRSYEQYF. CDR3 bases: TGTGCCAGCGAAGACAGGTCCTACGAGCAGTACTTC.